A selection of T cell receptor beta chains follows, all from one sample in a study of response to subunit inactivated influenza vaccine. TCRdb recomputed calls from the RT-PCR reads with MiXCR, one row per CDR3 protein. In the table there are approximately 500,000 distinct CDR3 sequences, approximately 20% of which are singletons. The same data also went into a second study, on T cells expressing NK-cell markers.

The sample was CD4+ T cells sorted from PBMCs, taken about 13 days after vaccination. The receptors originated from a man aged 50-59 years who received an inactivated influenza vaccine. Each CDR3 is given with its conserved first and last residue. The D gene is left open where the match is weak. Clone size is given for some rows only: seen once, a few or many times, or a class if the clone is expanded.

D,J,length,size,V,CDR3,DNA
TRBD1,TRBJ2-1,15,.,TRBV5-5,CASSIGQGRENEQFF,TGTGCCAGCAGCATCGGACAGGGTCGGGAAAATGAGCAGTTCTTC
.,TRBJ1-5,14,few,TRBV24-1,CATSGRTGNQPQHF,TGTGCCACCAGTGGTCGGACGGGCAATCAGCCCCAGCATTTT
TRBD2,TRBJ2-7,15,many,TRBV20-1,CSAKAPTSGKNEQYF,TGCAGTGCAAAAGCCCCGACTAGCGGGAAGAACGAGCAGTACTTC
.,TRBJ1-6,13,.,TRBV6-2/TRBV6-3,CASSSTDNSPLHF,TGTGCCAGCAGTTCGACGGATAATTCACCCCTCCACTTT
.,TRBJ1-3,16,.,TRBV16,CASSQTHSAGGNTIYF,TGTGCCAGCAGCCAAACGCACAGTGCCGGAGGGAACACCATATATTTT
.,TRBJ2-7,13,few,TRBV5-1,CASSLGSTLEQYF,TGCGCCAGCAGCTTGGGGTCTACTCTCGAGCAGTACTTC
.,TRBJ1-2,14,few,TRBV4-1,CASSQWQGNYGYTF,TGCGCCAGCAGCCAATGGCAGGGGAACTATGGCTACACCTTC
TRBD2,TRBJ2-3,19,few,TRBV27,CASSLRWLAGGIRTDTQYF,TGTGCCAGCAGTTTAAGATGGCTAGCGGGAGGAATACGCACAGATACGCAGTATTTT
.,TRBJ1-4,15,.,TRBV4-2,CASSGAGARSEKLFF,TGTGCCAGCAGCGGCGCCGGGGCAAGAAGCGAAAAACTGTTTTTT
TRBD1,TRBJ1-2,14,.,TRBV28,CASSLRTGLHGYTF,TGTGCCAGCAGTTTAAGGACAGGTTTACATGGCTACACCTTC
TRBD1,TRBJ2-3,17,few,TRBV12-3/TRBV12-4,CASSPGQGAPSTDTQYF,TGTGCCAGCAGTCCGGGACAGGGGGCTCCTAGCACAGATACGCAGTATTTT
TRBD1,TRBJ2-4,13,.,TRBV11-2,CASSGRDRNIQYF,TGTGCCAGCAGCGGACGGGACAGAAACATTCAGTACTTC
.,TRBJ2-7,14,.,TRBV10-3,CAIRKGDISYEQYF,TGTGCCATCCGGAAGGGGGACATCTCCTACGAGCAGTACTTC
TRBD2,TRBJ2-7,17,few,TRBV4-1,CASSQLPGAGGAAVQYF,TGCGCCAGCAGCCAACTACCGGGGGCGGGAGGTGCGGCCGTGCAGTACTTC
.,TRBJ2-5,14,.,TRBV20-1,CSASWQGDGKTQYF,TGCAGTGCGAGTTGGCAGGGAGACGGAAAGACCCAGTACTTC
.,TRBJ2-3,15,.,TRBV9,CASSVGTASTDTQYF,TGTGCCAGCAGCGTAGGAACAGCTAGCACAGATACGCAGTATTTT
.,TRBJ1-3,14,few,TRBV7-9,CASSLETSGNTIYF,TGTGCCAGCAGCTTAGAGACCTCTGGAAACACCATATATTTT
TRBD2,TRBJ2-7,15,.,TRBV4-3,CASSQEAVGGYEQYF,TGCGCCAGCAGCCAAGAGGCGGTGGGGGGGTACGAGCAGTACTTC
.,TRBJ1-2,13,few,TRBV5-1,CASSLVRDTSYTF,TGCGCCAGCAGCTTGGTTCGGGACACCAGCTACACCTTC
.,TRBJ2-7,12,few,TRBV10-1,CASSESDKKQYF,TGCGCCAGCAGTGAGTCCGACAAAAAGCAGTACTTC
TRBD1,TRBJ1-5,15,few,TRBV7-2,CASSVGTGGYQPQHF,TGTGCCAGCAGCGTAGGGACAGGAGGTTATCAGCCCCAGCATTTT
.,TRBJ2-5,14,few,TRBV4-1,CASSSPGILKTQYF,TGCGCCAGCTCCTCGCCGGGAATTTTAAAGACCCAGTACTTC
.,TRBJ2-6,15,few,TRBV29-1,CSALPGGTGANVLTF,TGCAGCGCTCTCCCGGGGGGCACTGGGGCCAACGTCCTGACTTTC
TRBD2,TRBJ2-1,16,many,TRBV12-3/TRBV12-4,CASSSQLAGGYNEQFF,TGTGCCAGCAGTTCCCAACTAGCGGGAGGGTACAATGAGCAGTTCTTC
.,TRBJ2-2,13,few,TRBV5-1,CASSSRVTGELFF,TGCGCCAGCAGCTCCCGGGTGACCGGGGAGCTGTTTTTT
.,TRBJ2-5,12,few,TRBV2,CASKGTGETQYF,TGTGCCAGCAAAGGGACCGGTGAGACCCAGTACTTC
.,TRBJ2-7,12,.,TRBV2,CATGLSSYEQYF,TGTGCCACCGGACTATCCTCCTACGAGCAGTACTTC
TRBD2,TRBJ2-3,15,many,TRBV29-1,CSSTGTTDPGDTQYF,TGCAGCAGTACCGGGACTACCGACCCCGGGGATACGCAGTATTTT
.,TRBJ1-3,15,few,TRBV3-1,CASSPSGVSGNTIYF,TGTGCCAGCAGCCCTTCGGGGGTCTCTGGAAACACCATATATTTT
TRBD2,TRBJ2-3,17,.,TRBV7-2,CASSLSPSGASTDTQYF,TGTGCCAGCAGCCTTTCCCCTAGCGGAGCCTCCACAGATACGCAGTATTTT
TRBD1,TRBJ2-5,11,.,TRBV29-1,CSFGQGETQYF,TGCAGCTTTGGACAGGGAGAGACCCAGTACTTC
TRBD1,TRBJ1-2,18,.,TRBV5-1,CASSLRSSTGRKDYGYTF,TGCGCCAGCAGCTTAAGATCCTCGACAGGGAGGAAAGACTATGGCTACACCTTC
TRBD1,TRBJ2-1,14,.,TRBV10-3,CAIRLTGADNEQFF,TGTGCCATCAGGTTAACAGGGGCAGACAATGAGCAGTTCTTC
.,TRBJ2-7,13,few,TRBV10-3,CAISPTSSGEQYF,TGTGCCATCAGTCCTACTAGTTCGGGCGAGCAGTACTTC
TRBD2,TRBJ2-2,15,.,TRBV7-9,CASSPTSGDTGELFF,TGTGCCAGCAGCCCAACTAGCGGCGATACCGGGGAGCTGTTTTTT
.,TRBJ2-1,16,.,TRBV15,CATSRVPGREHNEQFF,TGTGCCACCAGCAGAGTTCCAGGGCGGGAACACAATGAGCAGTTCTTC
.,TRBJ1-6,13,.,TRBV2,CASSDRVDSPLHF,TGTGCCAGCAGTGACAGGGTAGACTCACCCCTCCACTTT
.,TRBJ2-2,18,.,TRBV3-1,CASSQGSVRILNTGELFF,TGTGCCAGCAGCCAAGGAAGCGTACGAATTCTGAACACCGGGGAGCTGTTTTTT
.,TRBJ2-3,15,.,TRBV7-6,CASSPGAATADTQYF,TGTGCCAGCAGCCCCGGCGCGGCAACGGCAGATACGCAGTATTTT
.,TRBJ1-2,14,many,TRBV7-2,CASSLERGLYGYTF,TGTGCCAGCAGCTTAGAACGGGGATTATATGGCTACACCTTC
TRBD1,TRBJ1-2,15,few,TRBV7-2,CASSFERTGIYGYTF,TGTGCCAGCAGCTTTGAACGGACAGGCATCTATGGCTACACCTTC
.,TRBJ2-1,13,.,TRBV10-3,CAIRGEVRNEQFF,TGTGCCATCAGGGGAGAGGTCAGGAATGAGCAGTTCTTC
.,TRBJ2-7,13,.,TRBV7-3,CASSLVQTYEQYF,TGTGCCAGCAGCTTAGTACAGACCTACGAGCAGTACTTC